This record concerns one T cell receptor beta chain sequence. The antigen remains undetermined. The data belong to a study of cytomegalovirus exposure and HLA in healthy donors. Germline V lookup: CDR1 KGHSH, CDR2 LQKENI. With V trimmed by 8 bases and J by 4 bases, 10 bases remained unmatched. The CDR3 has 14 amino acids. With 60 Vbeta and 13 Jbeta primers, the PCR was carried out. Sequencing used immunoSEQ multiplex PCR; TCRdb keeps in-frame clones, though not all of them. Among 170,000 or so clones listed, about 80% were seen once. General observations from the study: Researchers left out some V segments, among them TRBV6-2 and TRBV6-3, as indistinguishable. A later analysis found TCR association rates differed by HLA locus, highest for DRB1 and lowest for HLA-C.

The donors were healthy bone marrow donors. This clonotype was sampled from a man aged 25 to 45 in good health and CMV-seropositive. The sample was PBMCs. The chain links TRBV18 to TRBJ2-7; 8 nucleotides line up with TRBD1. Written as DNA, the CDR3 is TGTGCCAGCACATCCTGGGACAGGCCGTACGAGCAGTACTTC. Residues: CASTSWDRPYEQYF.